One and the same sample provided the 7 T cell receptor beta chains below, sequenced in a study of human T cells and chemical hapten exposure. As to time point: patch test 1, 2 weeks after DPC sensitization. Specified treatment: therapeutic diphenylcyclopropenone sensitization with weekly scalp DPC. TCRdb processed the RACE reads anew with MiXCR; each CDR3 protein has one entry. The table shows 71,000 or so distinct CDR3 sequences, with roughly 9.2% occurring only once. The sample in question was whole blood, obtained in connection with sensitization to the hapten diphenylcyclopropenone (DPC). These receptors were obtained from a woman aged 40 to 49 with alopecia areata. Some clones in this sample may be carry-over from other donors' samples.

This clonotype was detected a few times. V usage is TRBV5-5 and J usage is TRBJ2-2; 7 bases are shared with TRBD2. J lost 0 bases, V lost 4 bases, and 3 bases had no gene match. The CDR3 has 15 residues. Germline CDR1 is SGHKS and CDR2 is YYEKEE (reference sequence). CDR3 region: CASSGLAANTGELFF. Written as DNA, the CDR3 is TGTGCCAGCAGCGGGCTAGCGGCGAACACCGGGGAGCTGTTTTTT.

The sample holds many counts of this clonotype. The gene calls are TRBV7-9 and TRBJ2-5, with 7 bases that match TRBD2. The CDR3 consists of 14 residues. Germline V gene data show CDR1 as SEHNR and CDR2 as FQNEAQ (reference sequence). Unmatched junction bases numbered 8, after V lost 8 bases and J lost 2 bases. CDR3 protein: CASQSISGQETQYF. The DNA for the CDR3 is TGTGCCAGCCAAAGCATTAGCGGGCAAGAGACCCAGTACTTC.

The table lists this clonotype with a few counts. The chain recombines TRBV20-1 with TRBJ2-2, with 8 bases lining up with TRBD2. The germline CDR1 and CDR2 sequences are DFQATT and SNEGSKA (reference sequence). V lost 8 bases and J lost 0; bases outside the gene matches: 2. This CDR3 is built from 13 residues. This chain's CDR3 is CSIAGSNTGELFF. CDR3 nucleotides: TGCAGTATAGCGGGGTCGAACACCGGGGAGCTGTTTTTT.

There are a few counts of this clonotype. The chain combines TRBV5-4 with TRBJ2-3; tentative D call: TRBD1 (5 bases). Per the germline V gene, CDR1 is SGHNT and CDR2 is YYREEE (reference sequence). V lost 4 bases and J 0 bases, leaving 18 bases between the germline ends. The CDR3 is 17 amino acids. The CDR3 here is CASSQQETITSTDTQYF. The CDR3 region has the DNA TGTGCCAGCAGCCAACAGGAAACCATTACTAGCACAGATACGCAGTATTTT.

There are many counts of this clonotype. This sequence joins TRBV7-2 and TRBJ2-2, with D possibly matching TRBD1 (5 bases). Germline CDR1 is SGHTA and CDR2 is FQGNSA. The CDR3 is 16 residues long. V lost 5 bases, J lost 0 bases, and 13 bases lay in between. CDR3 in DNA: TGTGCCAGCAGCCCCCCCAACAGGCCGAACACCGGGGAGCTGTTTTTT. Translated: CASSPPNRPNTGELFF.

This chain links TRBV11-2 with TRBJ2-2, with D tentatively TRBD1 or TRBD2 (5 bases each). This CDR3 comprises 16 residues. Trimming left V 5 bases short and J 6 bases short, with 19 bases between. Germline values: CDR1 SGHAT, CDR2 FQNNGV. Here the CDR3 DNA reads TGTGCCAGCAGCCCCCTGAGGGGCGAGGGTTCCGGGGAGCTGTTTTTT. Amino acid sequence: CASSPLRGEGSGELFF.

This clonotype occurred a few times. The chain is built from TRBV21-1 and TRBJ2-4. TRBV21-1 is a known pseudogene. CDR3 size: 18 residues. This CDR3 is CASPQRGNRFLAKNIQYF. The CDR3, as DNA: TGTGCCAGCCCCCAAAGAGGAAACAGATTCTTAGCCAAAAACATTCAGTACTTC.